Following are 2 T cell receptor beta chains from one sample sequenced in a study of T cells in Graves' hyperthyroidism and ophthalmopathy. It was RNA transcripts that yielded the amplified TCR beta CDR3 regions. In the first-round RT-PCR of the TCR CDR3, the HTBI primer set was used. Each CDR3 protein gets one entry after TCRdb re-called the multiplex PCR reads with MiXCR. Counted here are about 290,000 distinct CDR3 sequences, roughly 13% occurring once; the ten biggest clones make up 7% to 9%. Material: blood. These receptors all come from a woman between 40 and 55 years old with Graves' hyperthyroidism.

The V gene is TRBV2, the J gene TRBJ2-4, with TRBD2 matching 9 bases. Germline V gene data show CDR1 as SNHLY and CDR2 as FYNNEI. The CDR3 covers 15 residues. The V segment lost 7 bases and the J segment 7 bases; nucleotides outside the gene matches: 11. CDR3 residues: CASKGASGAGNIQYF. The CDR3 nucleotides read TGTGCCAGCAAGGGGGCTAGCGGGGCAGGGAACATTCAGTACTTC.

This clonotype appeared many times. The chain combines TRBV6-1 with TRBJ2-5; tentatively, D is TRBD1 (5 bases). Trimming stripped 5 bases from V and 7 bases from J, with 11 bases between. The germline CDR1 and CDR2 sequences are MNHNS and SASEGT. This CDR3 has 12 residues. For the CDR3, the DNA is TGTGCCAGCAGTCCCAGGGCTGGGACCCAGTACTTC. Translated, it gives CASSPRAGTQYF.